This T cell receptor (beta chain) was obtained from a study of blood T cell repertoires in COVID-19. Profiled with immunoSEQ multiplex PCR; TCRdb holds only in-frame clones, not every one. The sample has tens of thousands of clones, around 86% seen once; the top ten hold roughly 5%. The CDR3 length is 13 residues. The V gene lost 2 bases and the J gene lost 8 bases, with 12 bases spanning the gap. The V and J genes are TRBV12-3 or TRBV12-4 and TRBJ1-2; D is uncertain. The sequencing sample was made of peripheral blood. The receptor's source is a man in his sixties with COVID-19, enrolled during active disease. Written as DNA, the CDR3 is TGTGCCAGCAGTTTACGGTCCGAGTTGGGCTACACCTTC. This codes for CASSLRSELGYTF.